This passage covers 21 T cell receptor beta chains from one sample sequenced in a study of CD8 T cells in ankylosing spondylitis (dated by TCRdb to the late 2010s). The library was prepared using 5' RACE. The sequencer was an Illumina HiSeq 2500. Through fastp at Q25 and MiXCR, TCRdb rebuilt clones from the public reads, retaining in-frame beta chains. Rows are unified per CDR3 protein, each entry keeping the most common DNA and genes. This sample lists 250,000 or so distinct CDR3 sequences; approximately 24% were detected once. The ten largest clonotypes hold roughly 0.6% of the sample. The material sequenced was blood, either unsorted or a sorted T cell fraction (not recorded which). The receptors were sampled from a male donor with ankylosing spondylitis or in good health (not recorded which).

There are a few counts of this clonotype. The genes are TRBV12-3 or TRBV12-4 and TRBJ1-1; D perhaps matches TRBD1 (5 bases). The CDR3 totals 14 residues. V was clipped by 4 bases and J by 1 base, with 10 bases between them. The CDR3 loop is CASSSGTPNTEAFF. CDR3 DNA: TGTGCCAGCAGTTCTGGGACGCCGAACACTGAAGCTTTCTTT.

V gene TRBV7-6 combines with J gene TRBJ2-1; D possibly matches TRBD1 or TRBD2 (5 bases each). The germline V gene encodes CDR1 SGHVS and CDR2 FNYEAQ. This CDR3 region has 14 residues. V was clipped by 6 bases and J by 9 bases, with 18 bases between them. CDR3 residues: CASSSGTSSGEQFF. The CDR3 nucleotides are TGTGCCAGCAGTTCCGGGACCTCCTCGGGTGAGCAGTTCTTC.

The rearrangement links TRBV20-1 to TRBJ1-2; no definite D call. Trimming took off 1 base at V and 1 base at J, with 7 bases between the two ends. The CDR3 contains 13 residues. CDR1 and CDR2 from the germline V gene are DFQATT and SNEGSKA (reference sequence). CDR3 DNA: TGCAGTGCTAGAGTAACAATTAACTATGGCTACACCTTC. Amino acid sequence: CSARVTINYGYTF.

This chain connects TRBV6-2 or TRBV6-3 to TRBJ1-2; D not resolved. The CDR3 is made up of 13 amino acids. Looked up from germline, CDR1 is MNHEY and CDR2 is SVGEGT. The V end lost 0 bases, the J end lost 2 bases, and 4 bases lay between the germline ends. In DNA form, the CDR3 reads TGTGCCAGCAGTTACTCCCGAAACTATGGCTACACCTTC. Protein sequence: CASSYSRNYGYTF.

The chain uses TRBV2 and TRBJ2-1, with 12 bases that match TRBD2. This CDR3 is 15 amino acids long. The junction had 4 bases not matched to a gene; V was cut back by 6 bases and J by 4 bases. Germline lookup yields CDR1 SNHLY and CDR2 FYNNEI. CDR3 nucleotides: TGTGCCAGCAGGTTACTAGCGGGGGGATACAATGAGCAGTTCTTC. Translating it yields CASRLLAGGYNEQFF.

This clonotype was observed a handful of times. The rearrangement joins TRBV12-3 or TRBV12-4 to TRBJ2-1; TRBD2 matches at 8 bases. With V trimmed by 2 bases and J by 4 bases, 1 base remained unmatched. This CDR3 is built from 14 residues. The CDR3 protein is CASSLREGYNEQFF. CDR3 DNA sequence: TGTGCCAGCAGTTTACGGGAGGGTTACAATGAGCAGTTCTTC.

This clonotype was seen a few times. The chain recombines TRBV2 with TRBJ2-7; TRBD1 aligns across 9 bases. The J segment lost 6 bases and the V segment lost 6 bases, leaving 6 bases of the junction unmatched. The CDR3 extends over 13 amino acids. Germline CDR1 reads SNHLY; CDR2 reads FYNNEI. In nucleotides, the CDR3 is TGTGCCAGCAGCCTTTTGACAGGGGGCGAGCAGTACTTC. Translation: CASSLLTGGEQYF.

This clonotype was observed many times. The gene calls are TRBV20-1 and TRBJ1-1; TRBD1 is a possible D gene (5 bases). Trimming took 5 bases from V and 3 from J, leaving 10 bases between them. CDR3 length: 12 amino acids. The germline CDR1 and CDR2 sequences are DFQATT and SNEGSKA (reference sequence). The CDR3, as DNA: TGCAGTGCTGCCGGGACCCACACTGAAGCTTTCTTT. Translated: CSAAGTHTEAFF.

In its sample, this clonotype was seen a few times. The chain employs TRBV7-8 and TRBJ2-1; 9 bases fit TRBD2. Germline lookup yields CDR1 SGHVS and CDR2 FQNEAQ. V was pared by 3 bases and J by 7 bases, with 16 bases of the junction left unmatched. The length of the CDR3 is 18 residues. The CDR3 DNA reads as TGTGCCAGCAGCTTCGAGAGGTTGTTTGCGGGGGGGCGGAATGAGCAGTTCTTC. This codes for CASSFERLFAGGRNEQFF.

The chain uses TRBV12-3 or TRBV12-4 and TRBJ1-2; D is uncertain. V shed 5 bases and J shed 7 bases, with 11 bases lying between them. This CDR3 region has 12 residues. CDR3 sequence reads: CASSPRQVGYTF. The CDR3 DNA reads TGTGCCAGCAGTCCCAGACAAGTTGGCTACACCTTC.

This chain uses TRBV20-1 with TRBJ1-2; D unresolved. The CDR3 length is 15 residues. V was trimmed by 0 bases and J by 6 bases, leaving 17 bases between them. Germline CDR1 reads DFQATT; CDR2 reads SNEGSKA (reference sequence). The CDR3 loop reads CSARDPAMVLNGYTF. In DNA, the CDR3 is TGCAGTGCTAGAGATCCTGCCATGGTGCTGAATGGCTACACCTTC.

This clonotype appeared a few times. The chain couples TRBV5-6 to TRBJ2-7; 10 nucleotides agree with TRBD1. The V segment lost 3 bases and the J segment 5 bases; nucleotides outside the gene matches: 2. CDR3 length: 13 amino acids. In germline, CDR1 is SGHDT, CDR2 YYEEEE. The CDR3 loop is CASSWTGGDEQYF. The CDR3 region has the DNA TGTGCCAGCAGCTGGACAGGGGGAGACGAGCAGTACTTC.

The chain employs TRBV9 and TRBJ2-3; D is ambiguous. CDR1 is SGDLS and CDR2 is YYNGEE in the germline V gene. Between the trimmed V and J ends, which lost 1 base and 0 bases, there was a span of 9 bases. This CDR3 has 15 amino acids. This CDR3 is CASSVRATSTDTQYF. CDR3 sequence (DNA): TGTGCCAGCAGCGTACGCGCAACTAGCACAGATACGCAGTATTTT. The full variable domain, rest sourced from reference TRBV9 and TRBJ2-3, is DSGVTQTPKHLITATGQRVTLRCSPRSGDLSVYWYQQSLDQGLQFLIQYYNGEERAKGNILERFSAQQFPDLHSELNLSSLELGDSALYFCASSVRATSTDTQYFGPGTRLTVL.

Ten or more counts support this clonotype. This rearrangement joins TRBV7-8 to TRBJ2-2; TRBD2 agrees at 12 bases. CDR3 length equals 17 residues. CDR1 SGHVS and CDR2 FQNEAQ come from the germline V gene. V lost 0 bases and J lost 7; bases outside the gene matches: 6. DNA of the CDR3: TGTGCCAGCAGCTTAGCGGCTAGCGGGGGGGCCAACGGGGAGCTGTTTTTT. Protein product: CASSLAASGGANGELFF.

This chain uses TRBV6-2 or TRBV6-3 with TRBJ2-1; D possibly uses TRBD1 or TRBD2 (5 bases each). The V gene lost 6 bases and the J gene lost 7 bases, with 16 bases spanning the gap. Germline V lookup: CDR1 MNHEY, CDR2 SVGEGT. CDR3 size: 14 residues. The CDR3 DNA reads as TGTGCCAGCAGAGAGGGGCTAGCACTAAATGAGCAGTTCTTC. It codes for CASREGLALNEQFF.

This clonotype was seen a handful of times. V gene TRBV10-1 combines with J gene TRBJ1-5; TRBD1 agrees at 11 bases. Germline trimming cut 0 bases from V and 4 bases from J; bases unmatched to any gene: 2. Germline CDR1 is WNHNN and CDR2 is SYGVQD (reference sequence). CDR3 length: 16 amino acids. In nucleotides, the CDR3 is TGCGCCAGCAGTGAGTCGGACAGGGGGCTTAATCAGCCCCAGCATTTT. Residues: CASSESDRGLNQPQHF.

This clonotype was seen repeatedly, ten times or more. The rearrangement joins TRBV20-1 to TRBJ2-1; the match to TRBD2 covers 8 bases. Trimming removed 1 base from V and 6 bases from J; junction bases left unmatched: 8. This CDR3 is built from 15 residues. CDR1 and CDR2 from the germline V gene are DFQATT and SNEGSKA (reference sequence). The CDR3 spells CSARGERGPVNEQFF. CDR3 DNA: TGCAGTGCTAGAGGGGAGCGGGGGCCCGTCAATGAGCAGTTCTTC.

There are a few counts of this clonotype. The chain's CDR3 is CASSRLTGGYNEQFF. The CDR3 DNA reads as TGTGCCAGCAGCCGACTCACGGGGGGATACAATGAGCAGTTCTTC. J is TRBJ2-1 and V is TRBV5-5; 7 bases are a match to TRBD2. After removal of 4 bases from V and 4 bases from J, the junction contained 8 bases not matched to a gene. Per the germline V gene, CDR1 is SGHKS and CDR2 is YYEKEE (reference sequence). The CDR3 is 15 residues long.

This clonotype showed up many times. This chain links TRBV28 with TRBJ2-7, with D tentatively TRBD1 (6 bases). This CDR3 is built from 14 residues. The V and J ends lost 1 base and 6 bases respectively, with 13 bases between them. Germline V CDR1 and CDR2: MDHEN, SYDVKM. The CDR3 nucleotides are TGTGCCAGCAGTTTATATTCCAGGGGTAGCGAGCAGTACTTC. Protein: CASSLYSRGSEQYF.

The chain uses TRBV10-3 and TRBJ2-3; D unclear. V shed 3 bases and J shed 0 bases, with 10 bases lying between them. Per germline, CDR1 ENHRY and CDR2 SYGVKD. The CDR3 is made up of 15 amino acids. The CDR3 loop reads CAISEGRRSTDTQYF. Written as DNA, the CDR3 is TGTGCCATCAGTGAAGGACGTCGGAGCACAGATACGCAGTATTTT.

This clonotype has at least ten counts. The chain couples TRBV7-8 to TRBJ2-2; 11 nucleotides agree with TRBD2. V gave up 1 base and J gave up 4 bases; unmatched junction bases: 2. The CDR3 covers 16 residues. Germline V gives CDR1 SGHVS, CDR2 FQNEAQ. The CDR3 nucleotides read TGTGCCAGCAGCTTAGTAGGACTAGCGGGCACCGGGGAGCTGTTTTTT. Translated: CASSLVGLAGTGELFF.